The entry below describes one TCR beta chain. The antigen remains undetermined. The germline V gene encodes CDR1 SGHRS and CDR2 YFSETQ. Trimming cost V 2 bases and J 5 bases; bases outside gene matches: 6. The CDR3 is 14 residues long. Use of 60 Vbeta and 13 Jbeta primers characterized the PCR. Produced via immunoSEQ multiplex PCR; TCRdb's table is partial and in-frame only. The sample data list 130,000 or so clones. This sample stems from a study of cytomegalovirus exposure and HLA in healthy donors. Overall study findings and caveats: In a later analysis, HLA-C alleles had the fewest associated TCRs, DRB1 alleles the most. Trimming of TCR beta V- and J-genes showed a link, identified in a later analysis, to a missense DCLRE1C variant.

The receptor's source is a woman aged 18-29 years in good health and CMV-seronegative. V is TRBV5-1 and J is TRBJ2-5; 7 bases match TRBD1. Sequenced input: PBMCs. In nucleotides, the CDR3 is TGCGCCAGCAGCTTACAGGGGAAGGTGGAGACCCAGTACTTC. This translates into CASSLQGKVETQYF.